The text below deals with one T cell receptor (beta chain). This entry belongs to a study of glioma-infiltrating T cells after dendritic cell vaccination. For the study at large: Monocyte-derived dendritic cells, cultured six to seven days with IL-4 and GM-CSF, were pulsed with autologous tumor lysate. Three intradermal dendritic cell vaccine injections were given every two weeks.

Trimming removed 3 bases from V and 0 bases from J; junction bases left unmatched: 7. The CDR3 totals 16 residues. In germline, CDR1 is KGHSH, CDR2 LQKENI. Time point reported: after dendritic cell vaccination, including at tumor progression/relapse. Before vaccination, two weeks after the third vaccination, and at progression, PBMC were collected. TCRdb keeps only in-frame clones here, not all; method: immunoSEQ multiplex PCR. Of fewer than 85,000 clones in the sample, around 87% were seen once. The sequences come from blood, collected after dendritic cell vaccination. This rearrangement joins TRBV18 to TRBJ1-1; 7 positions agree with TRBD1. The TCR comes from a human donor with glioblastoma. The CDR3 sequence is CASSPLTGQVNTEAFF. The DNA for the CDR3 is TGTGCCAGCTCACCCTTAACTGGACAGGTGAACACTGAAGCTTTCTTT.